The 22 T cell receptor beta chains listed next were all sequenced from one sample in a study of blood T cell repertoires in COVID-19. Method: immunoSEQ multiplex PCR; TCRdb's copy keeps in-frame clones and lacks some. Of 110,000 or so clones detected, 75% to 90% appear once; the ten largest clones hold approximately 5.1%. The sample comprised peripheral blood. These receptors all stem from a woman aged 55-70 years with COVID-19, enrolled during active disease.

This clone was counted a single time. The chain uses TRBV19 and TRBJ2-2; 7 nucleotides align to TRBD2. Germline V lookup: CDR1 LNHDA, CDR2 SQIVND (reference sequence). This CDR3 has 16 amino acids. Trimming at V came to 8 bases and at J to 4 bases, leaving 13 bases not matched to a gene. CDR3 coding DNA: TGTGCCAGTCTTCGGCGGGGGTTACTCACCACCGGGGAGCTGTTTTTT. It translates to CASLRRGLLTTGELFF. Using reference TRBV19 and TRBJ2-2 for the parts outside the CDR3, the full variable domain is DGGITQSPKYLFRKEGQNVTLSCEQNLNHDAMYWYRQDPGQGLRLIYYSQIVNDFQKGDIAEGYSVSREKKESFPLTVTSAQKNPTAFYLCASLRRGLLTTGELFFGEGSRLTVL.

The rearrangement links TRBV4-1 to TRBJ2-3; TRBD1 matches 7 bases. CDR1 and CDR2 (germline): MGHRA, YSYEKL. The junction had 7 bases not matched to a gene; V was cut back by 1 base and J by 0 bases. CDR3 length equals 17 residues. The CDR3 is CASSQAGTEWSTDTQYF. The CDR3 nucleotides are TGCGCCAGCAGCCAAGCAGGGACAGAGTGGAGCACAGATACGCAGTATTTT.

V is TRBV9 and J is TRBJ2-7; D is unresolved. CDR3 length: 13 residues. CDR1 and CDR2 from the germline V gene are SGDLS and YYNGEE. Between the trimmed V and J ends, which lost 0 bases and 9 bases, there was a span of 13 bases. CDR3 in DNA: TGTGCCAGCAGCGTAGGGGCCAACTCCCTGCAGTACTTC. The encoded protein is CASSVGANSLQYF.

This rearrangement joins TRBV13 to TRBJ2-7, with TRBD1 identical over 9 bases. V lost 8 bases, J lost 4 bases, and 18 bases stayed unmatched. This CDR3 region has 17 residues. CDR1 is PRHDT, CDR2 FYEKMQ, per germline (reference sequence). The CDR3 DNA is TGTGCCAGCGGGAATCGAGGTGGGGACAGGGAGTTTTACGAGCAGTACTTC. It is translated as CASGNRGGDREFYEQYF.

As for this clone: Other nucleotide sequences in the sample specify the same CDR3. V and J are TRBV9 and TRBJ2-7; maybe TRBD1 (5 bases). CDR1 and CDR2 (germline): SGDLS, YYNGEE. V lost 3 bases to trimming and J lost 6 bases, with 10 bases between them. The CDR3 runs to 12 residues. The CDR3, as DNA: TGTGCCAGCAGCGGCAGGGATCGCGAGCAGTACTTC. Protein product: CASSGRDREQYF.

CDR3 residues: CASSLVRDNEQFF. The CDR3 bases are TGTGCCAGCAGCTTAGTGCGGGACAATGAGCAGTTCTTC. The V call is TRBV7-2, the J call TRBJ2-1; D might be TRBD2 (5 bases). CDR1 and CDR2 from the germline V gene are SGHTA and FQGNSA. V dropped 1 base and J dropped 5 bases, with 6 bases sitting between them. The CDR3 extends over 13 amino acids.

For the CDR3, the DNA is TGTGCCAGCTCACCACCGGGAGGGCCCGCTAACTATGGCTACACCTTC. This codes for CASSPPGGPANYGYTF. The chain employs TRBV18 and TRBJ1-2, with no clear D. The CDR3 length is 16 residues. Germline V gene data show CDR1 as KGHSH and CDR2 as LQKENI. Trimming pared 0 bases from V and 0 bases from J, leaving 11 bases between.

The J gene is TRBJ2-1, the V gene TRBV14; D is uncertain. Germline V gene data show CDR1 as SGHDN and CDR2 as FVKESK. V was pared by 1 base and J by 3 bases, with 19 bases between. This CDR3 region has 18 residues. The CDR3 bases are TGTGCCAGCAGCCAAGGTATCCCTCTCAGGCCATTCTACAATGAGCAGTTCTTC. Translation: CASSQGIPLRPFYNEQFF.

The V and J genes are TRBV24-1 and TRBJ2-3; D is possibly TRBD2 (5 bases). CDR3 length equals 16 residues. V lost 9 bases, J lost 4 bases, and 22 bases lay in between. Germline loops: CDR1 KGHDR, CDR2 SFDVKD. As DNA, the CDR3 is TGTGCCACCGGTCAAGAGGCGGGTTTGGGCCCAGATACGCAGTATTTT. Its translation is CATGQEAGLGPDTQYF.

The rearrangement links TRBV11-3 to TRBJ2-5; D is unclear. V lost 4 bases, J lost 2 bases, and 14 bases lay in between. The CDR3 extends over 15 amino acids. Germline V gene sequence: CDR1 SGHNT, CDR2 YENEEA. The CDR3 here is CASSSRESLQETQYF. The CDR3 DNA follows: TGTGCCAGCAGCTCTCGCGAGAGTCTTCAAGAGACCCAGTACTTC.

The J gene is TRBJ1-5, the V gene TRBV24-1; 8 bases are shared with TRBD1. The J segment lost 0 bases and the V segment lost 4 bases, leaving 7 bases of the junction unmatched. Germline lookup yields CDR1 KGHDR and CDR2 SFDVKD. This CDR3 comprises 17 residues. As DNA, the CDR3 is TGTGCCACCAGTGACCCTGGGACAGGCCATAGCAATCAGCCCCAGCATTTT. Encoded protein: CATSDPGTGHSNQPQHF.

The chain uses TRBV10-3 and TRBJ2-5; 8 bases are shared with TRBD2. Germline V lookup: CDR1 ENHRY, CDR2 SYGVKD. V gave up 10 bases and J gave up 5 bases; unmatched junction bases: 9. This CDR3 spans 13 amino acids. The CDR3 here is CARPGLVWETQYF. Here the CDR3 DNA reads TGTGCCAGACCGGGACTAGTCTGGGAGACCCAGTACTTC.

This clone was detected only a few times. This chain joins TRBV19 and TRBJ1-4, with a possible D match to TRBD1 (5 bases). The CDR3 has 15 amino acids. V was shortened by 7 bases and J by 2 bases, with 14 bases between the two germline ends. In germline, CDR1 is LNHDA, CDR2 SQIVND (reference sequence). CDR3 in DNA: TGTGCCAGTACCCGCCGGGGGGACACTAATGAAAAACTGTTTTTT. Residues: CASTRRGDTNEKLFF.

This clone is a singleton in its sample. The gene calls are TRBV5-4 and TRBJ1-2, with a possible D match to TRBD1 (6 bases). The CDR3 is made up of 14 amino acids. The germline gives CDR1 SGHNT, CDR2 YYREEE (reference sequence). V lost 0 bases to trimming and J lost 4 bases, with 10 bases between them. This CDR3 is CASSLGRGGYGYTF. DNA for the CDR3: TGTGCCAGCAGCTTGGGAAGGGGGGGCTATGGCTACACCTTC.

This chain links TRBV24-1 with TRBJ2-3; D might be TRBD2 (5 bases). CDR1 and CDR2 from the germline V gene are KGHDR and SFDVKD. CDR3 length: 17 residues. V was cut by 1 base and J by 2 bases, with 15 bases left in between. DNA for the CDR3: TGTGCCACCAGTGATTTAGGCGGGCCAGGACCCACAGATACGCAGTATTTT. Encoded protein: CATSDLGGPGPTDTQYF.

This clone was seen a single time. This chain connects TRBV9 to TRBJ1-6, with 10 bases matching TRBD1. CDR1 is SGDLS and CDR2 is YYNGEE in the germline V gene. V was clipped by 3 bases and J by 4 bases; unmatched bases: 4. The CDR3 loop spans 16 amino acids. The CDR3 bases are TGTGCCAGCAGCGATAGGACAGGGGGGTATAATTCACCCCTCCACTTT. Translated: CASSDRTGGYNSPLHF. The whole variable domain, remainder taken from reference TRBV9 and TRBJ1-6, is DSGVTQTPKHLITATGQRVTLRCSPRSGDLSVYWYQQSLDQGLQFLIQYYNGEERAKGNILERFSAQQFPDLHSELNLSSLELGDSALYFCASSDRTGGYNSPLHFGNGTRLTVT.

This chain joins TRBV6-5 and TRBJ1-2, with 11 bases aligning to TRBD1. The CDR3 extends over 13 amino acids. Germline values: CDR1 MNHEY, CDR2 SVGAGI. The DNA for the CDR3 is TGTGCGACCGCGAAGGGACAGGGGGGTGGCTACACCTTC. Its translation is CATAKGQGGGYTF.

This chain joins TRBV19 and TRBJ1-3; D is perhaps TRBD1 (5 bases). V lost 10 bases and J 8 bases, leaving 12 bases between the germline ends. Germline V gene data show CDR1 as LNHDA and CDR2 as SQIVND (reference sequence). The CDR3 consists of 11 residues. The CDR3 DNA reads TGTGCCACCTCACCGGGGGACACCATATATTTT. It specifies CATSPGDTIYF.

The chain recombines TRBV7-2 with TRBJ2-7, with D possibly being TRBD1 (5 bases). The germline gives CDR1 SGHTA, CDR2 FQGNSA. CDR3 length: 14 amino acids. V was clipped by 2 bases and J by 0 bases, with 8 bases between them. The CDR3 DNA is TGTGCCAGCAGCTTACAGGGATCCTCCTACGAGCAGTACTTC. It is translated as CASSLQGSSYEQYF.

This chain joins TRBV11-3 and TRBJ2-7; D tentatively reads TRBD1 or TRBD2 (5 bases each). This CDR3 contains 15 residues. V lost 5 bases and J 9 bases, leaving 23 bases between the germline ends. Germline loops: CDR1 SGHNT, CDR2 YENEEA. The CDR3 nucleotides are TGTGCCAGCAGCCTAGGGGTCGGGGTACAAACGACGCAGTACTTC. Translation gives CASSLGVGVQTTQYF.

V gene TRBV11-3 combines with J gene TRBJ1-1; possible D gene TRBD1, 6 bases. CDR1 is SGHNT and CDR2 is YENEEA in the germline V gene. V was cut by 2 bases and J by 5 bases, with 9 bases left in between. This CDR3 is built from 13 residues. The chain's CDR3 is CASSLSQGTEAFF. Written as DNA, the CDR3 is TGTGCCAGCAGCTTATCCCAGGGGACTGAAGCTTTCTTT.

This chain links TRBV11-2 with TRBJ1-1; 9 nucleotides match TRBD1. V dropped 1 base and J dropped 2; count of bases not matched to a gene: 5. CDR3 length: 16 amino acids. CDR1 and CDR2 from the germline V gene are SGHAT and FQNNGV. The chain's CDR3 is CASSLGWTGDNTEAFF. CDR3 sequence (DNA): TGTGCCAGCAGCTTAGGATGGACAGGGGATAACACTGAAGCTTTCTTT.